Listed here are 27 T cell receptor beta chains from one sample, sequenced in a study of regulatory T cells in long-lasting Graves disease. Arm-PCR of CDR3 regions with iRepertoire HTBI primers generated TCR beta libraries. TCRdb recomputed calls from the multiplex PCR reads with MiXCR, one row per CDR3 protein. Of around 460,000 distinct CDR3 sequences in the sample, 20% to 25% were seen once. Indicated time point: persistent/refractory GD, antithyroid drugs over 5 years with positive TRAb. There was RNA extracted from PBMCs, and the TCR library was made from it. Sample: peripheral blood mononuclear cells (PBMCs), taken when the disease was refractory, from a patient treated with antithyroid drugs. Every receptor here comes from a female donor with Graves disease.

The rearrangement joins TRBV18 to TRBJ1-4, with TRBD1 identical over 7 bases. From germline, CDR1 is KGHSH and CDR2 LQKENI. The CDR3 length is 15 residues. V lost 2 bases to trimming and J lost 4 bases; unmatched junction nucleotides: 4. CDR3 amino acids: CASSPRDSHNEKLFF. In DNA form, the CDR3 reads TGTGCCAGCTCACCAAGGGACAGCCATAATGAAAAACTGTTTTTT. Based on the CDR3 plus reference TRBV18 and TRBJ1-4, the full variable domain is NAGVMQNPRHLVRRRGQEARLRCSPMKGHSHVYWYRQLPEEGLKFMVYLQKENIIDESGMPKERFSAEFPKEGPSILRIQQVVRGDSAAYFCASSPRDSHNEKLFFGSGTQLSVL.

The V call is TRBV7-8, the J call TRBJ1-5, with D tentatively TRBD1 (6 bases). Germline loops: CDR1 SGHVS, CDR2 FQNEAQ. This CDR3 comprises 15 residues. Deletions cut 5 bases from V and 1 base from J, with 12 bases between. CDR3: CASSHRGASNQPQHF. CDR3 DNA sequence: TGTGCCAGCAGCCATCGGGGGGCCAGCAATCAGCCCCAGCATTTT.

At least ten counts were recorded for this clonotype. An end of the junction does not agree with germline; a read error may underlie this. This chain links TRBV7-9 with TRBJ1-2; no firm D call. From germline, CDR1 is SEHNR and CDR2 FQNEAQ (reference sequence). This CDR3 is 12 amino acids long. The CDR3 spells CASSLDGNGYTF. DNA of the CDR3: TGCGCCAGCAGCTTGGATGGAAATGGCTACACCTTC.

The chain links TRBV5-4 to TRBJ1-1, with no clear D. CDR1 is SGHNT and CDR2 is YYREEE in the germline V gene (reference sequence). Trimming removed 0 bases from V and 0 bases from J, with 15 bases in between. The CDR3 extends over 17 amino acids. CDR3 in amino acids: CASSLVDFPMLNTEAFF. CDR3 nucleotide sequence: TGTGCCAGCAGCTTGGTTGATTTCCCTATGTTGAACACTGAAGCTTTCTTT. Supplemented by reference TRBV5-4 and TRBJ1-1, the full variable domain reads ETGVTQSPTHLIKTRGQQVTLRCSSQSGHNTVSWYQQALGQGPQFIFQYYREEENGRGNFPPRFSGLQFPNYSSELNVNALELDDSALYLCASSLVDFPMLNTEAFFGQGTRLTVV.

V and J are TRBV7-9 and TRBJ2-7; 8 bases are shared with TRBD1. CDR1 is SEHNR, CDR2 FQNEAQ, per germline (reference sequence). V lost 3 bases and J lost 5; bases outside the gene matches: 6. This CDR3 spans 14 amino acids. This chain's CDR3 is CASSFSTGADEQYF. The CDR3 DNA reads TGTGCCAGCAGCTTTTCGACAGGGGCCGACGAGCAGTACTTC.

V usage is TRBV14 and J usage is TRBJ1-6, with D perhaps matching TRBD1 (5 bases). Germline values: CDR1 SGHDN, CDR2 FVKESK. This CDR3 region has 17 residues. V lost 0 bases to trimming and J lost 6 bases, with 15 bases between them. The CDR3 sequence is CASSQEIGHGPNSPLHF. CDR3 DNA: TGTGCCAGCAGCCAAGAAATCGGACATGGCCCTAATTCACCCCTCCACTTT.

As for this clonotype: One base away lies a much larger clone, so this may be a sequencing read error. The chain carries TRBV6-9 and TRBJ2-7, with unresolved D. This CDR3 has 13 residues. Germline V gene sequence: CDR1 MNHGY, CDR2 SVAAGI. This chain's CDR3 is CASSYTGSYGQYF. CDR3 nucleotides: TGTGCCAGCAGTTACACGGGCTCCTACGGGCAGTACTTC.

This clonotype appeared many times. The chain joins TRBV28 to TRBJ2-7; D could derive from TRBD1 or TRBD2 (5 bases each). The CDR3 is 13 amino acids. Germline CDR1 MDHEN, CDR2 SYDVKM. The V and J ends lost 7 bases and 2 bases respectively, with 12 bases between them. As DNA, the CDR3 is TGTGCCAGCAACCGGGACCGAACCTACGAGCAGTACTTC. Protein sequence: CASNRDRTYEQYF.

This clonotype has at least ten counts. This sequence joins TRBV28 and TRBJ1-5, with a weak D call TRBD1 (6 bases). The CDR3 contains 14 residues. Germline CDR1 is MDHEN and CDR2 is SYDVKM. With 8 bases removed from V and 5 bases from J, the gap between germline ends came to 16 bases. This CDR3 reads CASRDKGIYQPQHF. The CDR3 DNA is TGTGCCAGCCGGGACAAGGGGATTTATCAGCCCCAGCATTTT.

This clonotype was picked up a small number of times. The rearrangement links TRBV6-1 to TRBJ1-1, with D possibly being TRBD1 (6 bases). Per the germline V gene, CDR1 is MNHNS and CDR2 is SASEGT. This CDR3 has 13 residues. Trimming left V 6 bases short and J 5 bases short, with 13 bases between. CDR3 sequence: CASSSRDITEAFF. CDR3 DNA sequence: TGTGCCAGCAGCAGCCGGGACATAACTGAAGCTTTCTTT.

V usage is TRBV5-1 and J usage is TRBJ1-1, with D perhaps matching TRBD1 (5 bases). Germline-derived CDR1 and CDR2 are SGHRS and YFSETQ. The CDR3 length is 15 residues. V was cut by 2 bases and J by 4 bases, with 15 bases left in between. CDR3 sequence reads: CASSLSGSGATEAFF. CDR3 bases: TGCGCCAGCAGCTTATCTGGGTCCGGGGCCACTGAAGCTTTCTTT.

J is TRBJ1-5 and V is TRBV12-3 or TRBV12-4; weak D call: TRBD1 (5 bases). The V end lost 5 bases, the J end lost 0 bases, and 14 bases lay between the germline ends. The CDR3 is 16 residues long. CDR3: CASSQAGTVSNQPQHF. In DNA, the CDR3 is TGTGCCAGCAGTCAAGCGGGGACCGTTAGCAATCAGCCCCAGCATTTT.

In its sample, this clonotype was seen a few times. V and J are TRBV10-3 and TRBJ2-7, with 9 positions matching TRBD2. With V trimmed by 0 bases and J by 5 bases, 8 bases remained unmatched. CDR1 and CDR2 (germline): ENHRY, SYGVKD. The CDR3 runs 16 residues. The CDR3 DNA reads as TGTGCCATCAGTGAGTCGGGTAGCGGGAGTGGCCACGAGCAGTACTTC. Protein sequence: CAISESGSGSGHEQYF.

To note about this clonotype: A single base separates this from a much larger clone, so it may be a read error. J is TRBJ1-6 and V is TRBV12-3 or TRBV12-4; D gene unclear. Trimming shortened V by 6 bases and J by 11 bases, and 14 bases separated the two germline ends. The CDR3 is 13 residues long. The CDR3 nucleotides read TGTGCCAGCAGCAGCGCGGGGTATACACCCCTCCACTTT. Translated, it gives CASSSAGYTPLHF.

The rearrangement links TRBV7-9 to TRBJ2-2; no definite D call. This CDR3 is built from 15 residues. Germline V CDR1 and CDR2: SEHNR, FQNEAQ (reference sequence). The V end lost 2 bases, the J end lost 7 bases, and 14 bases lay between the germline ends. The CDR3 loop is CASSLMALADGELFF. CDR3 DNA: TGTGCCAGCAGCTTAATGGCTCTTGCGGACGGGGAGCTGTTTTTT.

This clonotype was recorded many times. V and J are TRBV28 and TRBJ1-1; the match to TRBD1 covers 9 bases. The CDR3 sequence is 14 residues long. The trim removed 6 bases at V and 5 bases at J, leaving 7 bases unmatched. The germline CDR1 and CDR2 sequences are MDHEN and SYDVKM. The CDR3, as DNA: TGTGCCAGCAGCTACAGGGGGCATTGGACTGAAGCTTTCTTT. It codes for CASSYRGHWTEAFF.

This chain joins TRBV5-1 and TRBJ2-7; D unclear. Germline CDR1 is SGHRS and CDR2 is YFSETQ. This CDR3 region has 13 residues. Trimming cost V 2 bases and J 4 bases, with 10 bases left between them. For the CDR3, the DNA is TGCGCCAGCAGCTTCCGCAGTAATTACGAGCAGTACTTC. Translating it yields CASSFRSNYEQYF.

V gene TRBV28 combines with J gene TRBJ1-4, with D possibly matching TRBD1 (5 bases). Germline lookup yields CDR1 MDHEN and CDR2 SYDVKM. The CDR3 length is 14 residues. Trimming took off 5 bases at V and 2 bases at J, with 9 bases between the two ends. CDR3 bases: TGTGCCAGCAGTCGGGGCAGTACTAATGAAAAACTGTTTTTT. This encodes CASSRGSTNEKLFF.

This clonotype was seen many times. V and J are TRBV29-1 and TRBJ1-2; D is unresolved. Germline assignment: CDR1 SQVTM and CDR2 ANQGSEA. V dropped 4 bases and J dropped 3 bases, with 12 bases sitting between them. This CDR3 is built from 13 residues. The CDR3 spells CSVVVAGHYGYTF. The DNA for the CDR3 is TGCAGCGTTGTCGTAGCCGGGCACTATGGCTACACCTTC.

J is TRBJ1-4 and V is TRBV4-1; D ambiguous. Germline values: CDR1 MGHRA, CDR2 YSYEKL. The CDR3 totals 15 residues. The V gene lost 1 base and the J gene lost 7 bases, with 13 bases spanning the gap. Here the CDR3 DNA reads TGCGCCAGCAGCCAAGGGACTCCGAAAATTGAAAAACTGTTTTTT. It codes for CASSQGTPKIEKLFF.

This clonotype occurred a few times. The chain recombines TRBV9 with TRBJ1-1; no clear D gene. Per the germline V gene, CDR1 is SGDLS and CDR2 is YYNGEE. CDR3 length: 13 residues. Trimming removed 2 bases from V and 8 bases from J, with 13 bases in between. CDR3 nucleotide sequence: TGTGCCAGCAGCGTTGGACCGGGTGGGGAAGCTTTCTTT. Its translation is CASSVGPGGEAFF.

The chain combines TRBV6-2 or TRBV6-3 with TRBJ2-5; 7 bases line up with TRBD1. The germline CDR1 and CDR2 sequences are MNHEY and SVGEGT. V shed 2 bases, J shed 3 bases, and the junction held 9 bases outside the gene matches. This CDR3 is built from 16 residues. DNA for the CDR3: TGTGCCAGCAGTTACGGGGACAGCTATTCCGAAGAGACCCAGTACTTC. Protein sequence: CASSYGDSYSEETQYF.

This clonotype came up a few times. The rearrangement joins TRBV10-3 to TRBJ2-7; TRBD1 or TRBD2 may be the D gene (5 bases each). Deletions cut 11 bases from V and 3 bases from J, with 14 bases between. This CDR3 has 12 residues. Per the germline V gene, CDR1 is ENHRY and CDR2 is SYGVKD. DNA of the CDR3: TGTGCCGCTTCGCTGGGGGACTACGAGCAGTACTTC. Its protein product is CAASLGDYEQYF.

This clonotype was picked up many times. This sequence joins TRBV28 and TRBJ1-5; the D gene is possibly TRBD1 (6 bases). Per germline, CDR1 MDHEN and CDR2 SYDVKM. The CDR3 is 14 residues long. V was pared by 3 bases and J by 7 bases, with 13 bases between. CDR3 nucleotide sequence: TGTGCCAGCAGTTTGATGGGGGGCTGGCAGCCCCAGCATTTT. Its translation: CASSLMGGWQPQHF.

The genes are TRBV19 and TRBJ2-1; TRBD1 matches 7 bases. The CDR3 spans 16 residues. The germline gives CDR1 LNHDA, CDR2 SQIVND (reference sequence). V lost 7 bases and J lost 12; bases outside the gene matches: 21. In nucleotides, the CDR3 is TGTGCCAGTATGCCGAGACGGCCAATGCAGGGGGAGAGGCAGTTCTTC. Residues: CASMPRRPMQGERQFF.

This clonotype was detected once. The chain couples TRBV28 to TRBJ2-5; 9 bases are shared with TRBD1. In germline, CDR1 is MDHEN, CDR2 SYDVKM. The CDR3 is 15 amino acids. Unmatched junction bases numbered 12, after V lost 8 bases and J lost 5 bases. The CDR3 nucleotides are TGTGCCAGCTCAGGGGGGGGGACAGGGATGGAGACCCAGTACTTC. Its translation is CASSGGGTGMETQYF. The full variable domain, with the rest looked up from reference TRBV28 and TRBJ2-5, is DVKVTQSSRYLVKRTGEKVFLECVQDMDHENMFWYRQDPGLGLRLIYFSYDVKMKEKGDIPEGYSVSREKKERFSLILESASTNQTSMYLCASSGGGTGMETQYFGPGTRLLVL.

The chain has TRBV5-4 and TRBJ2-7, with 9 bases fitting TRBD2. Germline CDR1 is SGHNT and CDR2 is YYREEE (reference sequence). J gave up 4 bases and V 2 bases, and 7 bases lay outside the gene matches. This CDR3 contains 15 residues. The CDR3 nucleotides are TGTGCCAGCAGCTTCCTAGCGGGGCCCGGATACGAGCAGTACTTC. Protein product: CASSFLAGPGYEQYF. Full variable domain (remainder filled in from reference TRBV5-4 and TRBJ2-7): ETGVTQSPTHLIKTRGQQVTLRCSSQSGHNTVSWYQQALGQGPQFIFQYYREEENGRGNFPPRFSGLQFPNYSSELNVNALELDDSALYLCASSFLAGPGYEQYFGPGTRLTVT.